The present T cell receptor beta chain was sequenced within a study of T cell clusters in autoimmune cytopenias. TRB rearrangements were amplified by touch-down multiplex PCR with mixed TRB-A/B primers. TCRdb derives one entry per CDR3 protein from the multiplex PCR reads, leaving out DNA. Its table records some 6,600 distinct CDR3 sequences. TRB amplification used roughly 250 ng of peripheral blood genomic DNA. The CDR3 extends over 15 amino acids. CDR1 and CDR2 (germline): GTSNPN, SVGIG (reference sequence). The receptor was derived from a human donor with an autoimmune cytopenia or autoimmune hepatitis (not recorded which). The sequenced material came from peripheral blood. The chain combines TRBV30 with TRBJ2-2; TCRdb lists TRBD1, though no DNA is available to test this call. The CDR3 region is CAWSGIKGAAGELFF.